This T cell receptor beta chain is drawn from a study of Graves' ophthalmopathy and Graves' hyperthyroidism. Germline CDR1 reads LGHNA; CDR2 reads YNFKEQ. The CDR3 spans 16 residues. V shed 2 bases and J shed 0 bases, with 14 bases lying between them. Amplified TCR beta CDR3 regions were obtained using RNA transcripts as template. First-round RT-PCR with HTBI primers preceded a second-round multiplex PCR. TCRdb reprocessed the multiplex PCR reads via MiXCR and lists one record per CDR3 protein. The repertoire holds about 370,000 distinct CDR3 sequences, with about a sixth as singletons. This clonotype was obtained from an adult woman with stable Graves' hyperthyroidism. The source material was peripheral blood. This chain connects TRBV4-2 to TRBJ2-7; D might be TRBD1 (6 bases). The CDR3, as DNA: TGTGCCAGCAGCCAAAGTCTGGCGGACAGCTCCTACGAGCAGTACTTC. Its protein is CASSQSLADSSYEQYF.